These 17 T cell receptor beta chains were sequenced from one sample in a study of identifying expanded T cells in peripheral blood. Sequencing used immunoSEQ multiplex PCR; TCRdb keeps in-frame clones, though not all of them. The repertoire holds about 100,000 clones, with around nine tenths as singletons. Sequenced: blood. These receptors were taken from a person between 18 and 75 years old in good health.

This clone was counted a single time. The chain couples TRBV2 to TRBJ2-7; 9 positions match TRBD2. Germline CDR1 is SNHLY and CDR2 is FYNNEI. V gave up 6 bases and J gave up 2 bases; unmatched junction bases: 14. The CDR3 runs 17 residues. CDR3 sequence: CASRGEVAGESPYEQYF. CDR3 bases: TGTGCCAGCAGAGGAGAGGTAGCGGGAGAATCACCCTACGAGCAGTACTTC.

The V gene is TRBV19, the J gene TRBJ2-7, with D possibly TRBD2 on 6 matching bases. Trimming removed 2 bases from V and 2 bases from J, with 13 bases in between. Germline V gene data show CDR1 as LNHDA and CDR2 as SQIVND (reference sequence). This CDR3 is built from 15 residues. CDR3 sequence (DNA): TGTGCCAGTAGTATAAGGAGGGACGGAACCTACGAGCAGTACTTC. Its translation: CASSIRRDGTYEQYF.

This chain joins TRBV5-8 and TRBJ2-1; 11 nucleotides align to TRBD2. The CDR3 runs 17 residues. In germline, CDR1 is SGHTS, CDR2 YDEGEE. The J segment lost 10 bases and the V segment lost 1 base, leaving 13 bases of the junction unmatched. This CDR3 is CASSLLLIAGGPREQFF. In nucleotides, the CDR3 is TGTGCCAGCAGCTTGCTCCTAATAGCGGGAGGGCCGCGAGAGCAGTTCTTC.

This clone has a handful of counts. J is TRBJ1-2 and V is TRBV5-1; a weak D match, TRBD1 (5 bases). Deletions cut 1 base from V and 4 bases from J, with 14 bases between. The CDR3 is 15 amino acids. Germline CDR1 SGHRS, CDR2 YFSETQ. In DNA, the CDR3 is TGCGCCAGCAGCTTGCGCCCCGGGGACGGCTATGGCTACACCTTC. It specifies CASSLRPGDGYGYTF. Complete variable domain (other parts from reference TRBV5-1 and TRBJ1-2): KAGVTQTPRYLIKTRGQQVTLSCSPISGHRSVSWYQQTPGQGLQFLFEYFSETQRNKGNFPGRFSGRQFSNSRSEMNVSTLELGDSALYLCASSLRPGDGYGYTFGSGTRLTVV.

This chain connects TRBV5-1 to TRBJ1-1, with 8 nucleotides matching TRBD1. Germline lookup yields CDR1 SGHRS and CDR2 YFSETQ. The junction had 3 bases not matched to a gene; V was cut back by 1 base and J by 1 base. CDR3 length: 15 residues. This CDR3 is CASSLIGQGNTEAFF. The CDR3 nucleotides are TGCGCCAGCAGCTTGATCGGACAGGGGAACACTGAAGCTTTCTTT.

V gene TRBV19 combines with J gene TRBJ1-1; D is perhaps TRBD1 (6 bases). V was clipped by 7 bases and J by 0 bases, with 15 bases between them. The CDR3 loop spans 15 amino acids. CDR1 is LNHDA and CDR2 is SQIVND in the germline V gene (reference sequence). The CDR3 spells CASTALQGLNTEAFF. Here the CDR3 DNA reads TGTGCCAGTACCGCACTCCAGGGGCTGAACACTGAAGCTTTCTTT. The entire variable domain, with the rest obtained from reference TRBV19 and TRBJ1-1, is as follows: DGGITQSPKYLFRKEGQNVTLSCEQNLNHDAMYWYRQDPGQGLRLIYYSQIVNDFQKGDIAEGYSVSREKKESFPLTVTSAQKNPTAFYLCASTALQGLNTEAFFGQGTRLTVV.

The chain recombines TRBV21-1 with TRBJ2-1. TRBV21-1 is termed a pseudogene. The CDR3 runs to 17 residues. CDR3 sequence reads: CASSKGATYTTYNEQFF. The CDR3 DNA sequence: TGTGCCAGCAGCAAAGGTGCTACTTACACCACCTACAATGAGCAGTTCTTC.

The chain carries TRBV5-6 and TRBJ2-3, with D perhaps TRBD1 or TRBD2 (5 bases each). V shed 4 bases and J shed 7 bases, with 10 bases lying between them. Germline assignment: CDR1 SGHDT and CDR2 YYEEEE. The CDR3 length is 12 residues. DNA for the CDR3: TGTGCCAGCAGCACCGGGACCCATACGCAGTATTTT. Protein sequence: CASSTGTHTQYF.

The chain has TRBV28 and TRBJ2-2; D gene unclear. Germline V gene sequence: CDR1 MDHEN, CDR2 SYDVKM. V was shortened by 5 bases and J by 4 bases, with 11 bases between the two germline ends. This CDR3 is 14 amino acids long. CDR3 protein: CASSLRTGTGELFF. CDR3 nucleotides: TGTGCCAGCAGTCTCCGGACCGGCACCGGGGAGCTGTTTTTT.

The chain is built from TRBV11-3 and TRBJ2-3; D is unclear. The CDR3 is made up of 13 amino acids. Germline V CDR1 and CDR2: SGHNT, YENEEA. Trimming pared 2 bases from V and 4 bases from J, leaving 7 bases between. In DNA form, the CDR3 reads TGTGCCAGCAGCTTAAACCCGGCAGATACGCAGTATTTT. It is translated as CASSLNPADTQYF.

The chain uses TRBV4-3 and TRBJ2-1, with TRBD1 matching over 8 bases. The germline CDR1 and CDR2 sequences are LGHNA and YSLEER. The CDR3 totals 15 residues. V was pared by 0 bases and J by 4 bases, with 2 bases of the junction left unmatched. The CDR3 loop reads CASSQDWTGYNEQFF. In nucleotides, the CDR3 is TGCGCCAGCAGCCAAGATTGGACAGGGTACAATGAGCAGTTCTTC.

The gene calls are TRBV7-2 and TRBJ1-5; D is uncertain. Deletions cut 1 base from V and 0 bases from J, with 13 bases between. From germline, CDR1 is SGHTA and CDR2 FQGNSA. The CDR3 covers 17 residues. The DNA for the CDR3 is TGTGCCAGCAGCTTAGTCGGCAGGAGATATAGCAATCAGCCCCAGCATTTT. It specifies CASSLVGRRYSNQPQHF.

This chain connects TRBV5-4 to TRBJ2-2; 11 bases map to TRBD2. CDR3 length equals 17 residues. The germline V gene has CDR1 SGHNT and CDR2 YYREEE (reference sequence). Germline trimming cut 3 bases from V and 6 bases from J; bases unmatched to any gene: 10. The CDR3 region has the DNA TGTGCCAGCAGCTCGCAGGCTAGCGGGAGGAGATCCGGGGAGCTGTTTTTT. Its protein product is CASSSQASGRRSGELFF.

The chain combines TRBV7-9 with TRBJ1-2; possibly TRBD1 for D (6 bases). The CDR3 runs to 15 residues. Germline-derived CDR1 and CDR2 are SEHNR and FQNEAQ (reference sequence). Trimming stripped 3 bases from V and 8 bases from J, with 19 bases between. The CDR3, as DNA: TGTGCCAGCAGCTTCCCCGCCATTGACAGGCCCGGCTACACCTTC. Translating it yields CASSFPAIDRPGYTF.

With regard to this clone: Other DNA sequences within the sample encode an identical CDR3. The chain links TRBV9 to TRBJ1-2, with a tentative D call TRBD1 (5 bases). The CDR3 covers 13 residues. The V end lost 0 bases, the J end lost 3 bases, and 6 bases lay between the germline ends. Germline V gene data show CDR1 as SGDLS and CDR2 as YYNGEE. CDR3 nucleotides: TGTGCCAGCAGCGTAGAGGGGCACTATGGCTACACCTTC. This translates into CASSVEGHYGYTF.

The gene calls are TRBV19 and TRBJ1-5, with a weak D call TRBD1 (6 bases). Trimming took 5 bases from V and 2 from J, leaving 16 bases between them. Germline CDR1 and CDR2: LNHDA and SQIVND (reference sequence). This CDR3 is built from 16 residues. For the CDR3, the DNA is TGTGCCAGTAGTGCCCCCTCGAGGGGGGGCAATCAGCCCCAGCATTTT. It is translated as CASSAPSRGGNQPQHF.

This CDR3 is CASSVRTGGGGLETQYF. The DNA of the CDR3 is TGTGCCAGCAGCGTCCGGACAGGGGGAGGAGGATTGGAGACCCAGTACTTC. J is TRBJ2-5 and V is TRBV9, with 10 nucleotides matching TRBD1. V lost 2 bases and J lost 5; bases outside the gene matches: 12. There are 17 residues in the CDR3. Germline V CDR1 and CDR2: SGDLS, YYNGEE.